The 6 T cell receptor beta chains reported below all come from one sample, sequenced in a study of naive and memory T cell subsets. Both TRBC1 and TRBC2 were covered by a beta constant-region primer of two equimolar oligonucleotides. TCRdb ran MiXCR on the UMI-ligation and nested PCR reads and lists one entry per CDR3 protein. Of 130,000 to 150,000 distinct CDR3 sequences listed, around 15% are singletons. The sequenced sample was naive CD4+ T cells from blood. The receptors were gathered from a human donor in good health.

In this sample, this clonotype turned up a few times. The chain has TRBV27 and TRBJ2-7, with 12 bases identical to TRBD2. Germline V gene sequence: CDR1 MNHEY, CDR2 SMNVEV (reference sequence). The V segment lost 5 bases and the J segment 3 bases; nucleotides outside the gene matches: 5. The CDR3 runs to 15 residues. CDR3 in DNA: TGTGCCAGCAGTGCGACTAGCGGGAGAAACTACGAGCAGTACTTC. This codes for CASSATSGRNYEQYF.

This clonotype showed up just a few times. The chain recombines TRBV3-1 with TRBJ2-5, with no clear D. The V gene's germline CDR1 is LGHDT and CDR2 YNNKEL (reference sequence). Trimming pared 0 bases from V and 1 base from J, leaving 9 bases between. The CDR3 sequence is 15 residues long. Here the CDR3 reads CASSQDVTGQETQYF. The CDR3 region has the DNA TGTGCCAGCAGCCAAGATGTGACGGGCCAAGAGACCCAGTACTTC.

This clonotype was counted only a few times. The chain has TRBV5-4 and TRBJ1-2; 9 bases fit TRBD1. From germline, CDR1 is SGHNT and CDR2 YYREEE (reference sequence). V gave up 0 bases and J gave up 3 bases; unmatched junction bases: 6. This CDR3 comprises 16 residues. This CDR3 reads CASSLAPGQGYYGYTF. CDR3 bases: TGTGCCAGCAGCTTGGCACCGGGACAGGGATACTATGGCTACACCTTC.

J is TRBJ2-7 and V is TRBV18; perhaps TRBD2 as D (5 bases). Germline loops: CDR1 KGHSH, CDR2 LQKENI. Trimming pared 3 bases from V and 5 bases from J, leaving 8 bases between. The CDR3 loop spans 12 amino acids. This CDR3 is CASSPSGDEQYF. CDR3 DNA sequence: TGTGCCAGCTCACCGTCCGGGGACGAGCAGTACTTC.

The rearrangement links TRBV29-1 to TRBJ2-7; D might be TRBD2 (5 bases). The CDR3 has 12 amino acids. From germline, CDR1 is SQVTM and CDR2 ANQGSEA. Trimming took off 7 bases at V and 3 bases at J, with 13 bases between the two ends. DNA of the CDR3: TGCAGCGCCCGCCAGCGGAACTACGAGCAGTACTTC. The encoded protein is CSARQRNYEQYF.

There are a few counts of this clonotype. V is TRBV28 and J is TRBJ1-1; D is undetermined. The CDR3 has 12 amino acids. The V end lost 3 bases, the J end lost 7 bases, and 9 bases lay between the germline ends. In germline, CDR1 is MDHEN, CDR2 SYDVKM. CDR3 amino acids: CASSLQEGEAFF. DNA of the CDR3: TGTGCCAGCAGTTTGCAGGAAGGTGAAGCTTTCTTT.